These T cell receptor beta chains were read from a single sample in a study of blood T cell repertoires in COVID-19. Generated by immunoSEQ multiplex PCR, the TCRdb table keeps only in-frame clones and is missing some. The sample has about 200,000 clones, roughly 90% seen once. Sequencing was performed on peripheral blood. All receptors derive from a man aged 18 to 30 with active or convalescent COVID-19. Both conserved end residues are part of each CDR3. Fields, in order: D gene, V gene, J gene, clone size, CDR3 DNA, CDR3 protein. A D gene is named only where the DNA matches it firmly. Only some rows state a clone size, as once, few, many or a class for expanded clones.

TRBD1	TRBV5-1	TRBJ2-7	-	TGCGCCAGCAGCCACAGGACAGGGCGAATCGAGCAGTACTTC	CASSHRTGRIEQYF
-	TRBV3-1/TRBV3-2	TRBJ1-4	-	TGTGCCAGCAGCCAAGGGCATTCTAATGAAAAACTGTTTTTT	CASSQGHSNEKLFF
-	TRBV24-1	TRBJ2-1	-	TGTGCCACCAGCCTGTCCTCCGATGAGCAGTTCTTC	CATSLSSDEQFF
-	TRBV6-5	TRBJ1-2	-	TGTGCCAGCAGGACCGGGGAAGACTATGGCTACACCTTC	CASRTGEDYGYTF
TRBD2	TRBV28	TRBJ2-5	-	TGTGCCAGCAGTTCCCCTCCTACTAGCGGGAGAGGAGAGACCCAGTACTTC	CASSSPPTSGRGETQYF
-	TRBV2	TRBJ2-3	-	TGTGCCAGCAGTCGGGACACGCTTTCTGGCGGGGGTCAAAGCACAGATACGCAGTATTTT	CASSRDTLSGGGQSTDTQYF
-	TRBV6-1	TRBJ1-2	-	TGTGCCAGCAGTGATCCCCAAACCAGACAGAGACTTAACTATGGCTACACCTTC	CASSDPQTRQRLNYGYTF
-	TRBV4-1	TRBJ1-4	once	TGCGCCAGCAGCCACAGGGCCTTGGCTAATGAAAAACTGTTTTTT	CASSHRALANEKLFF
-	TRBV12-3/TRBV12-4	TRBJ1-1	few	TGTGCCAGCAGTTTAACCGGGGACACTGAAGCTTTCTTT	CASSLTGDTEAFF
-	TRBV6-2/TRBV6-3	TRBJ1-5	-	TGTGCCAGCAGTCAACACAAGAATCAGCCCCAGCATTTT	CASSQHKNQPQHF
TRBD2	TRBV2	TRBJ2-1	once	TGTGCCAGCAGTTGGACTAGCGGGAATGAGCAGTTCTTC	CASSWTSGNEQFF
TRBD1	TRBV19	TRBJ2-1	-	TGTGCCAGTTCTGGACAGGGGATTGTCAATGAGCAGTTCTTC	CASSGQGIVNEQFF
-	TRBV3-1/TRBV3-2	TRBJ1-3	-	TGTGCCAGCAGCCTTGGGACTGCCTCCTCTGGAAACACCATATATTTT	CASSLGTASSGNTIYF
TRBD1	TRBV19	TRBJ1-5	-	TGTGCCAGTATGGACAGGGCTGGGAGCAATCAGCCCCAGCATTTT	CASMDRAGSNQPQHF
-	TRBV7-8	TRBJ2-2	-	TGTGCCAGCAGCTTAGCTAGATCCGGGGAGCTGTTTTTT	CASSLARSGELFF
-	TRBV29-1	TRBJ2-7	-	TGCAGCGTTTCACTCAAGAGCTCCTACGAGCAGTACTTC	CSVSLKSSYEQYF
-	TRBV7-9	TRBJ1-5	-	TGTGCCAGCAGCTTAGCAGAGGGAGGGTTGGATCAGCCCCAGCATTTT	CASSLAEGGLDQPQHF
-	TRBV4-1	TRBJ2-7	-	TGCGCCAGCAGCCAAGGACCCGACAGGATAACCTACGAGCAGTACTTC	CASSQGPDRITYEQYF
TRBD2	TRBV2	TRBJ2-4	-	TGTGCCAGCAGTCGGGAGGGAGGAACCAAAAACATTCAGTACTTC	CASSREGGTKNIQYF
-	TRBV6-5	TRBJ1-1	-	TGTGCCAGCAGTTTTAGGGGGTCTGAGAACACTGAAGCTTTCTTT	CASSFRGSENTEAFF
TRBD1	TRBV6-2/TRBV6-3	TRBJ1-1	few	TGTGCCAGCAGTTACCTCATTCGACAGGGGGTAGACACTGAAGCTTTCTTT	CASSYLIRQGVDTEAFF
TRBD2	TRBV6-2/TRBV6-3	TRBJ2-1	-	TGTGCCAGCAGCTCCAATCGGGGGGACGCCTACAATGAGCAGTTCTTC	CASSSNRGDAYNEQFF
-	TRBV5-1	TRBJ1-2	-	TGCGCCAGCAGCATCACAGGGAGCTCCAACTATGGCTACACCTTC	CASSITGSSNYGYTF
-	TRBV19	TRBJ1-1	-	TGTGCCAGTAGTGACGACAGGACCCAGGCTGGTAACACTGAAGCTTTCTTT	CASSDDRTQAGNTEAFF
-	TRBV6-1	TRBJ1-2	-	TGTGCCAGCAGTGAAGGACAGTTCTATGGCTACACCTTC	CASSEGQFYGYTF
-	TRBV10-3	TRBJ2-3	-	TGTGCCATCAGTGATGGGATAGGGGCAGATACGCAGTATTTT	CAISDGIGADTQYF
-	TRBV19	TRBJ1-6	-	TGTGCCAGTAGCAGCGGGGTCTATAATTCACCCCTCCACTTT	CASSSGVYNSPLHF
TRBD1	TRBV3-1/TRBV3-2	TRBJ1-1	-	TGTGCCAGCAGCCAAAGGGACAGCATGAACACTGAAGCTTTCTTT	CASSQRDSMNTEAFF
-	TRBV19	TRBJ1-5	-	TGTGCCAGTAGTAATAGGGGCACCCAGCATTTT	CASSNRGTQHF
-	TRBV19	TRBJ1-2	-	TGTGCCAGTAAAGAGGCCATGATAAGTCGGTATGGCTACACCTTC	CASKEAMISRYGYTF
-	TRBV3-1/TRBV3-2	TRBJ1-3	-	TGTGCCAGCAGCCAAGACCAGGGTTCTGGAAACACCATATATTTT	CASSQDQGSGNTIYF
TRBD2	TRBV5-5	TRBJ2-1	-	TGTGCCAGCAGCTCGACTGCACCGGGACTAGCGACCGACAATGAGCAGTTCTTC	CASSSTAPGLATDNEQFF
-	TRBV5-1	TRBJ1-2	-	TGCGCCAGCAGCTTGTCGGGTTTTGAGGAGGGCTACACCTTC	CASSLSGFEEGYTF
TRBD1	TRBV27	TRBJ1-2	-	TGTGCCAGCAGTGCGACAGGGTGGGGCTATGGCTACACCTTC	CASSATGWGYGYTF
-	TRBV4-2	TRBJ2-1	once	TGTGCCAGCAGCCCGGGACTCCATGATTCCTACAATGAGCAGTTCTTC	CASSPGLHDSYNEQFF
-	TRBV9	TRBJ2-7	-	TGTGCCAGCAGCGTAGGAACAGGGCACCCCTACGAGCAGTACTTC	CASSVGTGHPYEQYF
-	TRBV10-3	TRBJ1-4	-	TGTGCCATCAGTGATAATATGACTAATGAAAAACTGTTTTTT	CAISDNMTNEKLFF
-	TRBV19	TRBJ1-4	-	TGTGCCAGTAGTGGCTCTGAGAGGGAAAAACTGTTTTTT	CASSGSEREKLFF
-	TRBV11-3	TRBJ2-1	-	TGTGCCAGCAGCTTAGAGACTAGCTCCTACAATGAGCAGTTCTTC	CASSLETSSYNEQFF
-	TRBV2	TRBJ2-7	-	TGTGCCAGTACTGGAGGAGGGGGCAGAAGCGCGCCCCCGGTGTTC	CASTGGGGRSAPPVF
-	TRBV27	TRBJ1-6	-	TGTGCCAGCAGCCGTATCGACAGGACCAATTCACCCCTCCACTTT	CASSRIDRTNSPLHF
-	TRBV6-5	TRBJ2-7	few	TGTGCCAGCAGTTCGAACAGGGGAGGTATCTCCTACGAGCAGTACTTC	CASSSNRGGISYEQYF
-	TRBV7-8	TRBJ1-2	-	TGTGCCAGCAGCTTCCCATCAGGCCTGAGCCAGTCCTCTAACTATGGCTACACCTTC	CASSFPSGLSQSSNYGYTF
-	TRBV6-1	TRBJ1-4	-	TGTGCCAGCAGTGATTATGCAACTAATGAAAAACTGTTTTTT	CASSDYATNEKLFF
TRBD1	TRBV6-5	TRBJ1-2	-	TGTGCCAGCAAAAGGACAGGGGGTGGATTCTTGGGCTACACCTTC	CASKRTGGGFLGYTF
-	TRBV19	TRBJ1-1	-	TGTGCCAGCAGTAAAAAACAGGGAGCAAATGAAGCTTTCTTT	CASSKKQGANEAFF
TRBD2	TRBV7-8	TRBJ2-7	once	TGTGCCAGCAGCTCCCTTTTAGCGGGCCTGCTGGGGCAGTACTTC	CASSSLLAGLLGQYF
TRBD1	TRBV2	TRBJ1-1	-	TGTGCCAGCCAGCGGGACAGGGCTACTGAAGCTTTCTTT	CASQRDRATEAFF
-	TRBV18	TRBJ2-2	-	TGTGCCAGCTCACCTATGGCCGACACCGGGGAGCTGTTTTTT	CASSPMADTGELFF
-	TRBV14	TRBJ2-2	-	TGTGCCAGCAGACAGACGAGCCCCGGGGAGCTGTTTTTT	CASRQTSPGELFF
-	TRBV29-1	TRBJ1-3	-	TGCAGGACCCAGGGAGGTGGAAACACCATATATTTT	CRTQGGGNTIYF
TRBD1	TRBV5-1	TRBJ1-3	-	TGCGCCAGCAGCAATACCGGGACAGAGATCTCTGGAAACACCATATATTTT	CASSNTGTEISGNTIYF
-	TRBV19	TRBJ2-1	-	TGTGCCAGTAGTGCTAGCGTCTACAATGAGCAGTTCTTC	CASSASVYNEQFF
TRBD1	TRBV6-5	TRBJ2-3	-	TGTGCCAGCAGTTTCCCCGGGACAGGAAACACAGATACGCAGTATTTT	CASSFPGTGNTDTQYF
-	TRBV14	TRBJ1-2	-	TGTGCCAGCAGCCACAGTTCCCTTTATGGCTACACCTTC	CASSHSSLYGYTF
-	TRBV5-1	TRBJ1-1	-	TGCGCCAGCGGATCAACAGGGAACACTGAAGCTTTCTTT	CASGSTGNTEAFF
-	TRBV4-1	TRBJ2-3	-	TGCGCCAGCAGCCAACGCACTAGCATCCTTAGCACAGATACGCAGTATTTT	CASSQRTSILSTDTQYF
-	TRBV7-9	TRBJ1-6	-	TGTGCCAGCAGTAAGGACAATTTTTACTATAATTCACCCCTCCACTTT	CASSKDNFYYNSPLHF